The clone carrying this TCR beta chain was found many times. Its antigen is not identified. These data come from a study of T-cell reconstitution after alpha-beta-depleted transplantation in children. Points from the study as a whole: Some patients showed high day-60 TCRbeta diversity, which derived from surviving recipient T cells and thymic progenitors. Several hundred expanded graft clones reportedly supplied alpha-beta T cells about two months after transplant. Fresh T-cell production supplied most of the T-cell counts and diversity seen one year after transplant.

Preparing the TCRbeta library involved the use of unique molecular identifiers. TCRdb recomputed calls from the PCR reads with MiXCR, one row per CDR3 protein. The sample includes approximately 300,000 distinct CDR3 sequences, approximately 7.3% of them seen just once. Germline assignment: CDR1 LNHNV and CDR2 YYDKDF (reference sequence). The CDR3 extends over 14 amino acids. Germline trimming cut 5 bases from V and 6 bases from J; bases unmatched to any gene: 5. The sequence was obtained from a female patient aged 2-9 years who had a stem cell transplant for Fanconi anemia, so the T cells may come from the graft donor. The chain is built from TRBV15 and TRBJ2-2; the match to TRBD2 covers 8 bases. The material sequenced was peripheral blood, taken 360 days after TCRalphabeta/CD19-depleted stem cell transplant. This CDR3 is CATSVGGDPGELFF. CDR3 bases: TGTGCCACCAGCGTCGGGGGGGATCCCGGGGAGCTGTTTTTT.